These 21 T cell receptor beta chains originate from one sample sequenced in a study of T cell repertoires in cytomegalovirus infection. TCRdb analysed the reads with MiXCR anew, one entry per CDR3 protein. The table lists about 600,000 distinct CDR3 sequences, more than 20% of them singletons. The sequencing input was CD8+ T cells from PBMCs. The origin of the receptors is a human donor in good health (CMV status not recorded). Some clones in this sample may be carry-over from other donors' samples.

This clonotype turned up a few times. The chain links TRBV29-1 to TRBJ1-1, with TRBD1 identical over 9 bases. The CDR3 totals 12 residues. V was pared by 4 bases and J by 4 bases, with 1 base of the junction left unmatched. CDR1 and CDR2 from the germline V gene are SQVTM and ANQGSEA. This chain's CDR3 is CSVVTGGTEAFF. CDR3 coding DNA: TGCAGCGTTGTGACAGGGGGCACTGAAGCTTTCTTT.

This clonotype has just a few counts. This chain links TRBV5-4 with TRBJ2-1, with 9 bases fitting TRBD2. CDR1 SGHNT and CDR2 YYREEE come from the germline V gene (reference sequence). The CDR3 loop spans 15 amino acids. Germline trimming cut 5 bases from V and 0 bases from J; bases unmatched to any gene: 3. CDR3 sequence: CASSSSGVSYNEQFF. CDR3 coding DNA: TGTGCCAGCAGTTCTAGCGGGGTCTCCTACAATGAGCAGTTCTTC.

This chain links TRBV6-2 or TRBV6-3 with TRBJ2-5, with a possible D match to TRBD2 (5 bases). Deletions cut 5 bases from V and 1 base from J, with 14 bases between. Germline values: CDR1 MNHEY, CDR2 SVGEGT. This CDR3 is built from 15 residues. CDR3 residues: CASSPSDYSQETQYF. CDR3 sequence (DNA): TGTGCCAGCAGTCCGAGTGACTATTCCCAAGAGACCCAGTACTTC.

This clonotype turned up a few times. This chain connects TRBV7-9 to TRBJ2-7; D possibly corresponds to TRBD1 (6 bases). CDR3 length: 15 amino acids. Trimming took 5 bases from V and 6 from J, leaving 20 bases between them. CDR1 SEHNR and CDR2 FQNEAQ come from the germline V gene (reference sequence). The CDR3 spells CASSAWGGQTGEQYV. CDR3 in DNA: TGTGCCAGCAGCGCGTGGGGCGGACAGACCGGCGAGCAGTACGTC.

This clonotype occurred a few times. This chain joins TRBV19 and TRBJ2-1; 11 nucleotides match TRBD2. The CDR3 has 15 residues. In germline, CDR1 is LNHDA, CDR2 SQIVND (reference sequence). The V and J ends lost 6 bases and 7 bases, in that order; junction bases with no gene match: 8. CDR3 sequence reads: CASRELAGVGNEQFF. CDR3 DNA sequence: TGTGCCAGTAGGGAACTAGCGGGGGTAGGGAATGAGCAGTTCTTC.

This clonotype has a count of ten or more. The rearrangement uses TRBV24-1 and TRBJ2-1; D remains ambiguous. Trimming removed 3 bases from V and 9 bases from J, with 17 bases in between. The CDR3 has 15 residues. Germline CDR1 reads KGHDR; CDR2 reads SFDVKD. In DNA form, the CDR3 reads TGTGCCACCAGTGATGCCGGAGAGGCCAACTTTGAGCAGTTCTTC. Residues: CATSDAGEANFEQFF.

As regards this clonotype: This may arise from a read error, as a much more abundant clone is one base away. The chain links TRBV7-4 to TRBJ2-1, with D maybe TRBD1 (6 bases). Germline CDR1 is SGHVT and CDR2 is SQSDAQ. Between the trimmed V and J ends, which lost 7 bases and 5 bases, there was a span of 18 bases. The CDR3 is made up of 15 amino acids. CDR3 DNA sequence: TGTGCCAGCAACTTTCCAGGGGATGGTCACAATGAGCAGTTCTTC. This translates into CASNFPGDGHNEQFF.

There are a few counts of this clonotype. The CDR3 sequence: CSVGWDMNTEAFF. The DNA of the CDR3 is TGCAGCGTTGGATGGGACATGAACACTGAAGCTTTCTTT. The V call is TRBV29-1, the J call TRBJ1-1, with a tentative D call TRBD1 (6 bases). V was shortened by 4 bases and J by 0 bases, with 9 bases between the two germline ends. The CDR3 totals 13 residues. Germline loops: CDR1 SQVTM, CDR2 ANQGSEA.

V usage is TRBV6-6 and J usage is TRBJ1-1; 8 bases agree with TRBD1. Trimming took 2 bases from V and 3 from J; bases not matched to a gene: 2. The CDR3 is 14 amino acids. CDR1 MNHNY and CDR2 SVGAGI come from the germline V gene (reference sequence). CDR3 in DNA: TGTGCCAGCAGTTACAGGGGACAGGACACTGAAGCTTTCTTT. Translated, it gives CASSYRGQDTEAFF.

This clonotype appeared many times. This sequence joins TRBV7-6 and TRBJ2-2; no firm D call. The CDR3 length is 15 residues. V lost 2 bases, J lost 1 base, and 8 bases lay in between. CDR1 is SGHVS, CDR2 FNYEAQ, per germline. CDR3 amino acids: CASSLMQENTGELFF. CDR3 nucleotides: TGTGCCAGCAGCTTAATGCAGGAGAACACCGGGGAGCTGTTTTTT.

This clonotype turned up a few times. The chain combines TRBV6-2 or TRBV6-3 with TRBJ1-1; D call uncertain. Trimming removed 4 bases at V and 3 bases at J, with 9 bases between. This CDR3 comprises 13 residues. Germline assignment: CDR1 MNHEY and CDR2 SVGEGT. CDR3 sequence (DNA): TGTGCCAGCAGTTCTTCTTGGCACACTGAAGCTTTCTTT. Its translation is CASSSSWHTEAFF.

The table lists this clonotype with a few counts. The chain is built from TRBV2 and TRBJ2-1; 8 bases fit TRBD2. J lost 8 bases, V lost 5 bases, and 11 bases had no gene match. The CDR3 extends over 15 amino acids. Germline lookup yields CDR1 SNHLY and CDR2 FYNNEI. CDR3 in amino acids: CASSKERGLGDEQFF. The DNA of the CDR3 is TGTGCCAGCAGTAAAGAGCGGGGGCTCGGGGATGAGCAGTTCTTC.

This clonotype was recorded a few times. The chain carries TRBV7-9 and TRBJ1-2, with a possible D match to TRBD1 (6 bases). This CDR3 region has 13 residues. Germline V lookup: CDR1 SEHNR, CDR2 FQNEAQ (reference sequence). Between the trimmed V and J ends, which lost 2 bases and 7 bases, there was a span of 11 bases. CDR3 in amino acids: CASSLNREVGYTF. Here the CDR3 DNA reads TGTGCCAGCAGCTTAAACAGGGAGGTTGGCTACACCTTC.

This clonotype turned up a few times. The chain combines TRBV27 with TRBJ2-7; TRBD2 matches 9 bases. Germline V gene lookup returns CDR1 MNHEY and CDR2 SMNVEV (reference sequence). Losses at the gene ends were 2 bases for V and 4 bases for J; bases not matched to a gene: 3. This CDR3 is built from 14 residues. CDR3 in amino acids: CASSLDAGGYEQYF. The CDR3 DNA sequence: TGTGCCAGCAGTTTAGACGCGGGGGGGTACGAGCAGTACTTC.

A few counts support this clonotype. The chain uses TRBV20-1 and TRBJ1-4; the match to TRBD1 covers 9 bases. In germline, CDR1 is DFQATT, CDR2 SNEGSKA (reference sequence). Losses at the gene ends were 1 base for V and 0 bases for J; bases not matched to a gene: 12. The length of the CDR3 is 19 residues. CDR3 nucleotides: TGCAGTGCTAGAGCCTCCGGACAGGGGCTCATGGCAACTAATGAAAAACTGTTTTTT. It is translated as CSARASGQGLMATNEKLFF.

This clonotype appeared many times. The chain employs TRBV7-6 and TRBJ2-5; 8 positions match TRBD1. V lost 0 bases, J lost 0 bases, and 9 bases stayed unmatched. This CDR3 spans 18 amino acids. Germline V gene sequence: CDR1 SGHVS, CDR2 FNYEAQ. CDR3 sequence reads: CASSLAGTGFWDQETQYF. The CDR3 nucleotides are TGTGCCAGCAGCTTAGCCGGGACAGGTTTTTGGGACCAAGAGACCCAGTACTTC. Looking up the rest from reference TRBV7-6 and TRBJ2-5 gives the full variable domain: GAGVSQSPRYKVTKRGQDVALRCDPISGHVSLYWYRQALGQGPEFLTYFNYEAQQDKSGLPNDRFSAERPEGSISTLTIQRTEQRDSAMYRCASSLAGTGFWDQETQYFGPGTRLLVL.

This clonotype was observed a few times. This sequence joins TRBV7-9 and TRBJ1-5, with D hard to call. Germline V gene sequence: CDR1 SEHNR, CDR2 FQNEAQ (reference sequence). The V end lost 5 bases, the J end lost 2 bases, and 13 bases lay between the germline ends. This CDR3 region has 15 residues. Written as DNA, the CDR3 is TGTGCCAGCAGCGATAACGCGGTCGGCAATCAGCCCCAGCATTTT. Protein sequence: CASSDNAVGNQPQHF.

The chain joins TRBV4-1 to TRBJ2-5, with 8 bases fitting TRBD1. The CDR3 length is 14 residues. CDR1 is MGHRA, CDR2 YSYEKL, per germline. Trimming at V came to 5 bases and at J to 5 bases, leaving 7 bases not matched to a gene. In DNA form, the CDR3 reads TGCGCCAGCAGCTACTCCGGGACAGGCGAGACCCAGTACTTC. Translating gives CASSYSGTGETQYF.

Only a few counts were recorded for this clonotype. V gene TRBV20-1 combines with J gene TRBJ2-4; 7 nucleotides line up with TRBD1. This CDR3 region has 15 residues. Germline loops: CDR1 DFQATT, CDR2 SNEGSKA (reference sequence). With 0 bases clipped from V and 8 bases from J, the junction kept 10 bases outside the gene matches. CDR3 region: CSARDAPDRPDIQYF. The CDR3 region has the DNA TGCAGTGCTAGAGATGCCCCGGACAGGCCGGACATTCAGTACTTC.

The genes are TRBV2 and TRBJ2-3; tentative D call: TRBD2 (6 bases). V lost 5 bases to trimming and J lost 7 bases, with 13 bases between them. The CDR3 loop spans 13 amino acids. The V gene's germline CDR1 is SNHLY and CDR2 FYNNEI. DNA for the CDR3: TGTGCCAGCAGTCCGGGCGGGGAATATACGCAGTATTTT. It is translated as CASSPGGEYTQYF.

The chain joins TRBV7-4 to TRBJ2-3; no clear D. CDR1 is SGHVT and CDR2 is SQSDAQ in the germline V gene. V was cut by 6 bases and J by 0 bases, with 13 bases left in between. The CDR3 consists of 15 residues. The DNA of the CDR3 is TGTGCCAGCAGACACAAGGACGTGAGCACAGATACGCAGTATTTT. Translation: CASRHKDVSTDTQYF.